Following are 23 T cell receptor beta chains from one sample sequenced in a study of tissue T cells after allogeneic stem cell transplantation. Time point specified: mouse harvest day 7 after allogeneic transplant. Tail vein injection delivered 10^7 T-cell-depleted bone marrow cells and 10^6 splenic CD5+ T cells. Profiling relied on immunoSEQ multiplex PCR, and the TCRdb table lists in-frame clones only, not all of them. The sample lists about 4,400 clones, 45% to 55% occurring once. Sequencing was performed on lymph node tissue. Receptor source: a female BALB/c mouse given C57BL/6 T cells with graft-versus-host disease after an allogeneic hematopoietic cell transplant.

For this clone: Here the gene names and germline are mouse. The read finishes 1 residue shy of the CDR3 end, and the germline J gene is used to complete it. The rearrangement uses TRBV19 and TRBJ2-7; D is uncertain. Germline assignment: CDR1 FNHDT and CDR2 SITEND (reference sequence). The CDR3 is 11 residues long. V gave up 3 bases and J gave up 4 bases, with 5 bases separating them. The DNA read from the CDR3 is TGTGCCAGCAGTAACAGTTATGAACAGTAC. Translation gives CASSNSYEQY. The entire CDR3 sequence reads CASSNSYEQYF.

Remarks on this clone: Gene names are the mouse ones. The read ends 1 residue early relative to the CDR3; the germline J gene fills the gap. The chain links TRBV12-1 to TRBJ2-5; the D is unclear. The CDR3 consists of 14 residues. Germline CDR1 is SGHSN and CDR2 is HYEKVE. V dropped 2 bases and J dropped 0 bases, with 8 bases sitting between them. CDR3 sequence reads: CASSPHINQDTQYF. CDR3 bases read: TGTGCCAGCTCTCCCCACATTAACCAAGACACCCAGTAC.

Note on this clone: Relative to the germline gene, one junction end is altered; a read error may explain this. Gene names refer to mouse genes. The read terminates 1 residue before the CDR3 end, so the remaining end is supplied by the germline J gene. The rearrangement links TRBV26 to TRBJ2-4; 8 positions agree with TRBD2. CDR1 is KGHPV, CDR2 FQNQEV, per germline (reference sequence). CDR3 length equals 14 residues. The CDR3 bases that were read are TGTGCCAGCAGTCTGTCGGGGGGGCAAAGCACCTTGTAC. Protein sequence: CASSLSGGQSTLY. The full CDR3 reads CASSLSGGQSTLYF. The complete variable domain, with remaining parts taken from reference TRBV26 and TRBJ2-4, reads NSKVIQTPRYLVKGQGQKAKMRCIPEKGHPVVFWYQQNKNNEFKFLINFQNQEVLQQIDMTEKRFSAECPSNSPCSLEIQSSEAGDSALYLCASSLSGGQSTLYFGAGTRLSVL.

A word on this clone: The gene names given are mouse names. The read terminates 1 residue before the CDR3 end, so the remaining end is supplied by the germline J gene. The genes are TRBV26 and TRBJ1-1; no clear D gene. The length of the CDR3 is 11 residues. Per the germline V gene, CDR1 is KGHPV and CDR2 is FQNQEV (reference sequence). V was cut by 0 bases and J by 4 bases, with 0 bases left in between. The CDR3 bases that were read are TGTGCCAGCAGTCTGTCCACAGAAGTCTTC. Translating it yields CASSLSTEVF. The whole CDR3 reads CASSLSTEVFF. Together with reference TRBV26 and TRBJ1-1, the CDR3 gives the full variable domain: NSKVIQTPRYLVKGQGQKAKMRCIPEKGHPVVFWYQQNKNNEFKFLINFQNQEVLQQIDMTEKRFSAECPSNSPCSLEIQSSEAGDSALYLCASSLSTEVFFGKGTRLTVV.

For this clone: The listed genes are named as in mouse. CDR3 DNA (partial): TGTGCCAGCAGTGGCGGGGTTAACCAAGACACCCAGTAC. The encoded protein is CASSGGVNQDTQY. The full CDR3 sequence reads CASSGGVNQDTQYF. The V and J genes are TRBV26 and TRBJ2-5; the D is unclear. With the read ending 1 residue before the CDR3 end, the germline J gene is used to fill in that end. The CDR3 contains 14 residues. Germline loops: CDR1 KGHPV, CDR2 FQNQEV (reference sequence). The V end lost 5 bases, the J end lost 0 bases, and 9 bases lay between the germline ends.

In the case of this clone: Gene names are mouse gene names. The CDR3 extends 1 residue past the end of the read, so its final part is completed from the germline J gene. The V call is TRBV3, the J call TRBJ1-4, with D possibly TRBD1 on 6 matching bases. The CDR3 is 16 residues long. CDR1 is SNHLY, CDR2 FYNGKV, per germline (reference sequence). V was shortened by 1 base and J by 0 bases, with 9 bases between the two germline ends. CDR3 DNA, as far as it was read: TGTGCCAGCAGCTTAGGGGGGCCCTTTTCCAACGAAAGATTATTT. Residues: CASSLGGPFSNERLF. The whole CDR3 protein is CASSLGGPFSNERLFF. Looking up the rest from reference TRBV3 and TRBJ1-4 gives the full variable domain: GPKVLQIPSHQIIDMGQMVTLNCDPVSNHLYFYWYKQILGQQMEFLVNFYNGKVMEKSKLFKDQFSVERPDGSYFTLKIQPTALEDSAVYFCASSLGGPFSNERLFFGHGTKLSVL.

Regarding this clone: Germline and genes: mouse. The CDR3 extends 1 residue past the end of the read, so its final part is completed from the germline J gene. The rearrangement links TRBV26 to TRBJ1-1; 8 nucleotides match TRBD1. The CDR3 extends over 13 amino acids. Germline values: CDR1 KGHPV, CDR2 FQNQEV (reference sequence). V trimming: 6 bases; J trimming: 1 base; junction bases outside the gene matches: 1. Incomplete CDR3 DNA: TGTGCCAGCAGCAGGGGGCTAAACACAGAAGTCTTC. It encodes CASSRGLNTEVF. The whole CDR3 sequence reads CASSRGLNTEVFF.

A remark on this clone: Mouse germline and gene names are used. The read ends 1 residue early relative to the CDR3; the germline J gene fills the gap. This chain uses TRBV24 with TRBJ2-5; D not certain. V lost 3 bases and J lost 0, with 7 bases in between. CDR3 size: 14 residues. Per germline, CDR1 KGHTA and CDR2 FRNEEI. The CDR3 loop reads CASSLGSNQDTQYF. Partial CDR3 DNA: TGTGCCAGCAGTCTAGGGTCTAACCAAGACACCCAGTAC.

Points on this clone: Germline and genes: mouse. The read gets to within 1 residue of the CDR3 end, and the germline J gene fills in the rest. The chain uses TRBV31 and TRBJ1-3, with D possibly matching TRBD1 (6 bases). CDR1 is GKSSPN, CDR2 SITVG, per germline. Deletions cut 0 bases from V and 1 base from J, with 10 bases between. The length of the CDR3 is 15 residues. The CDR3 here is CAWSLGGPSGNTLYF. The DNA read from the CDR3 is TGTGCCTGGAGTCTAGGGGGACCCTCTGGAAATACGCTCTAT.

This clone has just one count. Genes and germline are mouse. Here the CDR3 reads CASSPGTYNERLFF. The CDR3 DNA, read in part, is TGTGCCAGCTCCCCCGGGACATACAACGAAAGATTATTT. The chain recombines TRBV12-2 with TRBJ1-4; D possibly corresponds to TRBD1 (6 bases). From the germline J gene comes the end of the CDR3, since the read stops 1 residue before it. Trimming took 4 bases from V and 4 from J, leaving 12 bases between them. Germline values: CDR1 SGHLS, CDR2 HYDKME. The CDR3 extends over 14 amino acids.

A single count supports this clone. Gene names follow the mouse nomenclature. Coverage ceases 1 residue before the CDR3 finishes, and the germline J gene fills in the end. This chain joins TRBV4 and TRBJ2-4, with 11 bases fitting TRBD2. Germline CDR1 and CDR2: LGHDT and YNNKQL (reference sequence). Trimming cost V 5 bases and J 0 bases; bases outside gene matches: 4. The CDR3 is 16 amino acids. The CDR3 loop is CASSRLGGSSQNTLYF. The covered CDR3 bases are TGTGCCAGCAGCCGACTGGGGGGGTCTAGTCAAAACACCTTGTAC.

Comments on this clone: Genes and germline are mouse. Sequencing ends 1 residue short of the CDR3 end; the germline J gene provides the rest. The V and J genes are TRBV26 and TRBJ2-7; TRBD2 matches at 12 bases. Germline assignment: CDR1 KGHPV and CDR2 FQNQEV (reference sequence). V was pared by 3 bases and J by 7 bases, with 7 bases of the junction left unmatched. There are 15 residues in the CDR3. CDR3 bases read: TGTGCCAGCAGTCTCGACTGGGGGGGCGCGAACGAACAGTAC. This codes for CASSLDWGGANEQY. The complete CDR3 protein is CASSLDWGGANEQYF.

This clone has only a few counts. Germline and genes: mouse. The CDR3 is cut off 1 residue early in the read; its end comes from the germline J gene. The chain couples TRBV26 to TRBJ2-5, with D uncertain. V shed 6 bases and J shed 6 bases, with 13 bases lying between them. Germline loops: CDR1 KGHPV, CDR2 FQNQEV (reference sequence). The CDR3 loop spans 13 amino acids. CDR3 amino acids: CASSLSSSDTQYF. CDR3 DNA, as far as it was read: TGTGCCAGCAGCCTCTCAAGCTCCGACACCCAGTAC. The variable domain in full, completed from reference TRBV26 and TRBJ2-5, reads NSKVIQTPRYLVKGQGQKAKMRCIPEKGHPVVFWYQQNKNNEFKFLINFQNQEVLQQIDMTEKRFSAECPSNSPCSLEIQSSEAGDSALYLCASSLSSSDTQYFGPGTRLLVL.

Relative to its sample, this clone is medium-sized. Each gene name is a mouse one. Coverage ceases 1 residue before the CDR3 finishes, and the germline J gene fills in the end. The chain carries TRBV13-1 and TRBJ2-7; D remains unclear. The CDR3 sequence is 14 residues long. The V gene's germline CDR1 is NSHNY and CDR2 SYGAGN. Trimming removed 0 bases from V and 0 bases from J, with 7 bases in between. The DNA read from the CDR3 is TGTGCCAGCAGTGATGCCCCACTCTCCTATGAACAGTAC. Its protein is CASSDAPLSYEQY. The full CDR3 protein reads CASSDAPLSYEQYF.

With respect to this clone: Gene names denote mouse genes. Sequencing ends 1 residue short of the CDR3 end; the germline J gene provides the rest. The V call is TRBV26, the J call TRBJ2-4; TRBD2 aligns across 10 bases. CDR1 is KGHPV, CDR2 FQNQEV, per germline (reference sequence). The CDR3 spans 14 residues. The V segment lost 8 bases and the J segment 0 bases; nucleotides outside the gene matches: 2. The DNA read from the CDR3 is TGTGCCAGCCGGACTGGGGGCAGTCAAAACACCTTGTAC. It is translated as CASRTGGSQNTLY. From start to end, the CDR3 is CASRTGGSQNTLYF.

A remark on this clone: Gene names and germline match the mouse. Coverage ceases 1 residue before the CDR3 finishes, and the germline J gene fills in the end. The chain carries TRBV26 and TRBJ2-2; tentatively, D is TRBD1 or TRBD2 (5 bases each). Trimming removed 1 base from V and 4 bases from J, with 10 bases in between. The CDR3 is 15 residues long. CDR1 and CDR2 (germline): KGHPV, FQNQEV (reference sequence). CDR3 bases read: TGTGCCAGCAGTCTGTTAGGGGCGGGCACCGGGCAGCTCTAC. Amino acid sequence: CASSLLGAGTGQLY. The full CDR3 is CASSLLGAGTGQLYF. Looking up the rest from reference TRBV26 and TRBJ2-2 gives the full variable domain: NSKVIQTPRYLVKGQGQKAKMRCIPEKGHPVVFWYQQNKNNEFKFLINFQNQEVLQQIDMTEKRFSAECPSNSPCSLEIQSSEAGDSALYLCASSLLGAGTGQLYFGEGSKLTVL.

Regarding this clone: The gene names here belong to mouse. The read terminates 1 residue before the CDR3 end, so the remaining end is supplied by the germline J gene. The J gene is TRBJ1-1, the V gene TRBV3, with D maybe TRBD1 (5 bases). V was clipped by 4 bases and J by 5 bases, with 11 bases between them. This CDR3 spans 13 amino acids. In germline, CDR1 is SNHLY, CDR2 FYNGKV (reference sequence). The CDR3 bases that were read are TGTGCCAGCAGCTCCGGGACGTCGACAGAAGTCTTC. Translating it yields CASSSGTSTEVF. The full-length CDR3 reads as CASSSGTSTEVFF.

This clone is classed as large. Gene names follow the mouse nomenclature. With the read ending 1 residue before the CDR3 end, the germline J gene is used to fill in that end. The chain recombines TRBV13-3 with TRBJ2-7, with 9 bases fitting TRBD2. The V gene's germline CDR1 is NNHDY and CDR2 SYVADS. Germline trimming cut 4 bases from V and 0 bases from J; bases unmatched to any gene: 5. There are 15 residues in the CDR3. CDR3 DNA, as far as it was read: TGTGCCAGCAGTACCACTGGGGGGAGCTCCTATGAACAGTAC. This sequence encodes CASSTTGGSSYEQY. The full CDR3 protein reads CASSTTGGSSYEQYF.

For this clone: Germline and genes: mouse. Read data end 1 residue before the CDR3 end; the end is taken from the germline J gene. V is TRBV26 and J is TRBJ1-4, with a weak D call TRBD1 (5 bases). The germline gives CDR1 KGHPV, CDR2 FQNQEV (reference sequence). The germline V and J ends were trimmed by 5 bases and 0 bases, with 7 bases remaining between them. The CDR3 spans 14 residues. The DNA read from the CDR3 is TGTGCCAGCAGTTGGGGGTTTTCCAACGAAAGATTATTT. It encodes CASSWGFSNERLF. The whole CDR3 protein reads CASSWGFSNERLFF.

Regarding this clone: The genes are named according to mouse. The read is 1 residue too short to cover the CDR3 end, so that end is filled in from the germline J gene. This chain links TRBV26 with TRBJ1-1; D perhaps matches TRBD1 (6 bases). The length of the CDR3 is 14 residues. V was trimmed by 6 bases and J by 0 bases, leaving 11 bases between them. The V gene's germline CDR1 is KGHPV and CDR2 FQNQEV (reference sequence). The CDR3 protein is CASRAQGSNTEVFF. The sequenced CDR3 bases are TGTGCCAGCAGGGCACAGGGTTCAAACACAGAAGTCTTC. The whole variable domain, filled in from reference TRBV26 and TRBJ1-1, reads NSKVIQTPRYLVKGQGQKAKMRCIPEKGHPVVFWYQQNKNNEFKFLINFQNQEVLQQIDMTEKRFSAECPSNSPCSLEIQSSEAGDSALYLCASRAQGSNTEVFFGKGTRLTVV.

Concerning this clone itself: Here the gene names and germline are mouse. The sequenced fragment ends 1 residue before the CDR3 boundary, so the rest is inferred from the germline J gene. The chain couples TRBV16 to TRBJ2-2; the match to TRBD2 covers 8 bases. V dropped 2 bases and J dropped 6; count of bases not matched to a gene: 2. Germline CDR1 and CDR2: SGHSA and FRNQAP. The length of the CDR3 is 14 residues. CDR3 loop: CASSLSGGPGQLYF. The covered CDR3 bases are TGTGCAAGCAGCTTATCGGGGGGGCCCGGGCAGCTCTAC.

A few counts support this clone. Gene names denote mouse genes. The CDR3 is cut off 1 residue early in the read; its end comes from the germline J gene. The V and J genes are TRBV2 and TRBJ1-2; D not certain. Germline V gene sequence: CDR1 LGHNA, CDR2 YSYQKL. V lost 0 bases and J lost 2, with 4 bases in between. This CDR3 comprises 13 residues. CDR3 bases read: TGTGCCAGCAGCCAAGAAGGCAACTCCGACTACACC. Amino acid sequence: CASSQEGNSDYT. The entire CDR3 protein is CASSQEGNSDYTF.

A word on this clone: The genes are named according to mouse. Read coverage stops 1 residue before the CDR3 terminus; the germline J gene supplies the remainder. The V and J genes are TRBV26 and TRBJ2-1, with D possibly matching TRBD1 (5 bases). The CDR3 totals 15 residues. Germline CDR1 and CDR2: KGHPV and FQNQEV (reference sequence). V lost 3 bases and J lost 0, with 9 bases in between. CDR3 sequence reads: CASSLRQYNYAEQFF. The covered CDR3 bases are TGTGCCAGCAGTCTCCGACAGTATAACTATGCTGAGCAGTTC.